These 6 T cell receptor beta chains came from one sample sequenced in a study of blood T cells in healthy people across ages. The second PCR ran about 6 to 12 cycles with a sample-barcoded 5' primer and J-beta primers. TCRdb ran MiXCR on the 5' RACE reads and lists one entry per CDR3 protein. Of about 1 million distinct CDR3 sequences in the sample, 40% to 55% were seen once. What was sequenced was blood. The receptors stem from a woman aged 60-75 years in good health.

On this clonotype: Just one base apart from a much larger clone, this may be a read error. The chain uses TRBV29-1 and TRBJ2-7; 9 positions agree with TRBD1. CDR1 and CDR2 (germline): SQVTM, ANQGSEA. The CDR3 totals 13 residues. This chain's CDR3 is CSAAGTGTYGQYF. CDR3 DNA: TGCAGTGCTGCGGGGACAGGGACATACGGGCAGTACTTC.

The chain combines TRBV20-1 with TRBJ2-7; 7 bases line up with TRBD2. J gave up 0 bases and V 4 bases, and 3 bases lay outside the gene matches. The CDR3 length is 13 residues. Germline V gives CDR1 DFQATT, CDR2 SNEGSKA (reference sequence). The CDR3 spells CSATSGTSYEQYF. The DNA of the CDR3 is TGCAGTGCTACGAGCGGGACCTCCTACGAGCAGTACTTC.

The chain links TRBV27 to TRBJ2-1; 9 positions match TRBD2. This CDR3 comprises 14 residues. Trimming removed 3 bases from V and 8 bases from J; junction bases left unmatched: 5. The germline gives CDR1 MNHEY, CDR2 SMNVEV (reference sequence). The DNA of the CDR3 is TGTGCCAGCAGTTTGACTAGCGGTGGGTATGAGCAGTTCTTC. Its protein is CASSLTSGGYEQFF.

The chain is built from TRBV11-2 and TRBJ2-3; 9 bases match TRBD2. Per the germline V gene, CDR1 is SGHAT and CDR2 is FQNNGV. With V trimmed by 5 bases and J by 3 bases, 6 bases remained unmatched. CDR3 size: 15 residues. CDR3 sequence: CASSPSSGRTDTQYF. The CDR3 DNA is TGTGCCAGCAGCCCGTCGAGCGGGAGGACAGATACGCAGTATTTT.

To note about this clonotype: The junction shows a germline mismatch at one end, possibly a read error. The chain has TRBV15 and TRBJ2-1; TRBD2 agrees at 7 bases. The CDR3 consists of 16 residues. Germline CDR1 is LNHNV and CDR2 is YYDKDF (reference sequence). The CDR3 sequence: CATSIPSGTSCNEQFF. The CDR3 coding sequence is TGTGCCACCAGCATCCCGAGCGGGACTTCCTGCAATGAGCAGTTCTTC.

The chain is built from TRBV12-3 or TRBV12-4 and TRBJ2-3; D might be TRBD1 or TRBD2, each matching 5 bases. The CDR3 is made up of 14 amino acids. The V end lost 1 base, the J end lost 8 bases, and 13 bases lay between the germline ends. The CDR3 here is CASSLGGETATQYF. The DNA of the CDR3 is TGTGCCAGCAGTTTAGGAGGGGAAACGGCTACGCAGTATTTT.